These 3 T cell receptor beta chains were sequenced from one sample in a study of T cell responses to AZD1222 COVID-19 vaccine. Profiling relied on immunoSEQ multiplex PCR, and the TCRdb table lists in-frame clones only, not all of them. This sample carries about 120,000 clones, approximately 89% of them seen once, and the ten largest clones take roughly 4.5%. Sequencing used peripheral blood, obtained on day 0 of AZD1222 vaccination. These receptor sequences come from an adult in good health.

The chain has TRBV12-3 or TRBV12-4 and TRBJ2-3; D ambiguous. The CDR3 runs to 13 residues. V gave up 6 bases and J gave up 6 bases, with 13 bases separating them. CDR3: CASRPTMIDTQYF. In DNA form, the CDR3 reads TGTGCCAGCAGGCCGACGATGATTGATACGCAGTATTTT.

This chain links TRBV19 with TRBJ2-2, with 9 bases that match TRBD1. The germline V gene has CDR1 LNHDA and CDR2 SQIVND (reference sequence). The CDR3 length is 17 residues. V was clipped by 3 bases and J by 5 bases; unmatched bases: 10. CDR3 DNA sequence: TGTGCCAGTAGTATTAATCTACAGGGGGCGAGGACCGGGGAGCTGTTTTTT. Translation gives CASSINLQGARTGELFF.

This clone was found a few times. The rearrangement joins TRBV19 to TRBJ1-6, with D tentatively TRBD1 (6 bases). V was shortened by 5 bases and J by 7 bases, with 18 bases between the two germline ends. This CDR3 contains 16 residues. Germline lookup yields CDR1 LNHDA and CDR2 SQIVND (reference sequence). The DNA for the CDR3 is TGTGCCAGTAGTGCTCAAAGCGGGCAGGGGAATTCACCCCTCCACTTT. It yields the protein CASSAQSGQGNSPLHF.